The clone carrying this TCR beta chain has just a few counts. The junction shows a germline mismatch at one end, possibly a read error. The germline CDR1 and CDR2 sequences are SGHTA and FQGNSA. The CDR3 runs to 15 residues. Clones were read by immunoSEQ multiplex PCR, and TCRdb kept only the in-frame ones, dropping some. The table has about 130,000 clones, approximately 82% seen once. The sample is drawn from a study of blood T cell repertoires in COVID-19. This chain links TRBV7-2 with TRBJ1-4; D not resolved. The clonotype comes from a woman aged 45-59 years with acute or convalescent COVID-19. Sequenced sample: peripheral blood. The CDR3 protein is CASSLDRGAHEQLFF. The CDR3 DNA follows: TGTGCCAGCAGCTTAGATCGGGGAGCCCATGAACAACTGTTTTTT.